This TCR beta chain was captured in a study of OX40 agonist ivuxolimab in advanced cancers. Trimming cost V 2 bases and J 4 bases; bases outside gene matches: 4. There are 15 residues in the CDR3. CDR1 and CDR2 (germline): SGHDT, YYEEEE. Sequenced by immunoSEQ multiplex PCR; TCRdb stores in-frame clones only, minus some. Counted here are about 36,000 clones, about 80% occurring once; the ten biggest clones make up around a fifth. The TCR comes from an adult with an advanced solid tumor such as melanoma, head and neck, liver or kidney cancer. The sequencing here drew on CD4+ or CD8+ T cells sorted from blood, taken in a trial of the OX40 agonist ivuxolimab. The chain recombines TRBV5-6 with TRBJ2-3, with 10 bases that match TRBD2. The CDR3 region has the DNA TGTGCCAGCAGCTTAGCGGGAGGGTGGGCAGATACGCAGTATTTT. It encodes CASSLAGGWADTQYF. Looking up the rest from reference TRBV5-6 and TRBJ2-3 gives the full variable domain: DAGVTQSPTHLIKTRGQQVTLRCSPKSGHDTVSWYQQALGQGPQFIFQYYEEEERQRGNFPDRFSGHQFPNYSSELNVNALLLGDSALYLCASSLAGGWADTQYFGPGTRLTVL.